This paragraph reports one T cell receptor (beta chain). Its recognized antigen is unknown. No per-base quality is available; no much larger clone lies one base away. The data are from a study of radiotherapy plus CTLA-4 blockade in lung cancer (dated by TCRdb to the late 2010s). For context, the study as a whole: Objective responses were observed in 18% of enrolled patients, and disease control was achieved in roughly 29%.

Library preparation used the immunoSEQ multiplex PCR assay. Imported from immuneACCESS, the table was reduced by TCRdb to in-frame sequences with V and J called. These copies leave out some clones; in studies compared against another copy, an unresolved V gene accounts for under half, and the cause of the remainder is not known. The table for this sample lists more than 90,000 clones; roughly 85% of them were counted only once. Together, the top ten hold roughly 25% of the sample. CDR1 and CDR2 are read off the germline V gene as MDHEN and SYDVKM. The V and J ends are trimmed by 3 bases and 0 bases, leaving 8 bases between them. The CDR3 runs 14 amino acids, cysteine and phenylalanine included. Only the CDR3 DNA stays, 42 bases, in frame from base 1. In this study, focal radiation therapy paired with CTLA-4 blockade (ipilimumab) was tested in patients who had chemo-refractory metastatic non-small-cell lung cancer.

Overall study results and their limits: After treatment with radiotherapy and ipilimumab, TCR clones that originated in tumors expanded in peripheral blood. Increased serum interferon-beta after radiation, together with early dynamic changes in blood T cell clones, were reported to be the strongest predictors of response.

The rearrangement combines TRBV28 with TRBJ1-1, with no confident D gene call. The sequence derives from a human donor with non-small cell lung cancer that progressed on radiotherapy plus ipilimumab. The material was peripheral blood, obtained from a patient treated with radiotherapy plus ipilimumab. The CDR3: CASSFGRMNTEAFF. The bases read TGTGCCAGCAGTTTTGGACGTATGAACACTGAAGCTTTCTTT.